This paragraph covers one T cell receptor beta chain sequence. Method: immunoSEQ multiplex PCR; TCRdb's copy keeps in-frame clones and lacks some. The sample records around 340,000 clones, just under 95% being singletons. The data were taken from a study of shared T cell receptors in the human thymus. This CDR3 is 17 amino acids long. V dropped 6 bases and J dropped 5 bases, with 23 bases sitting between them. Germline V gene sequence: CDR1 SGHTA, CDR2 FQGTGA. V gene TRBV7-3 combines with J gene TRBJ2-1, with D tentatively TRBD1 or TRBD2 (5 bases each). The sequenced sample consisted of thymocytes. The sequence was obtained from a human donor. The CDR3 is CASRPSVEGRGDNEQFF. The CDR3 DNA sequence: TGTGCCAGCAGGCCCAGCGTCGAGGGAAGAGGGGACAATGAGCAGTTCTTC.